This TCR beta chain appears in the sequencing data of a study of cytomegalovirus exposure and HLA in healthy donors. Study observations and caveats: The only immune exposure information that was available was CMV serostatus.

13 Jbeta primers and 60 Vbeta primers were used for the PCR. TCRdb keeps only in-frame clones here, not all; method: immunoSEQ multiplex PCR. The data hold about 100,000 clones, with 70% to 90% observed a single time. Worth noting for this clone: Its antigen is unknown.

This clonotype was obtained from a man aged 35-49 years in good health and CMV-seronegative. What was sequenced was PBMCs.

CDR3 protein: CASSLTGTGSSGANVLTF. The CDR3, as DNA: TGTGCCAGCAGCTTAACTGGGACAGGGAGCTCTGGGGCCAACGTCCTGACTTTC. This sequence joins TRBV7-3 and TRBJ2-6; 9 bases map to TRBD1. This CDR3 has 18 amino acids. V lost 0 bases and J lost 0; bases outside the gene matches: 3. Germline V gene lookup returns CDR1 SGHTA and CDR2 FQGTGA.